One sample yielded the 31 T cell receptor beta chains listed below, sequenced in a study of neurological immune-mediated disorders. TCRdb re-called the 5' RACE reads through MiXCR, storing one row per CDR3 protein. The top ten hold about 3% of the sample, which has just under 60,000 distinct CDR3 sequences, about 2.5% seen once. Sequencing input: PBMCs. The receptors were sampled from a middle-aged man with multiple sclerosis.

Ten or more counts support this clonotype. The chain recombines TRBV5-1 with TRBJ1-3; D ambiguous. The CDR3 runs to 17 residues. V was pared by 4 bases and J by 0 bases, with 17 bases between. Germline lookup yields CDR1 SGHRS and CDR2 YFSETQ. The CDR3 region has the DNA TGCGCCAGCAGCGGTGGGAACCCAATCTCCTCTGGAAACACCATATATTTT. Its translation: CASSGGNPISSGNTIYF.

This clonotype appeared many times. V usage is TRBV7-2 and J usage is TRBJ1-5; D is unclear. Per germline, CDR1 SGHTA and CDR2 FQGNSA. Trimming took off 2 bases at V and 10 bases at J, with 15 bases between the two ends. The CDR3 covers 14 residues. The CDR3 here is CASSLPGVKEPQHF. DNA for the CDR3: TGTGCCAGCAGCTTACCTGGAGTTAAGGAACCCCAGCATTTT.

At least ten counts were recorded for this clonotype. This sequence joins TRBV7-9 and TRBJ1-2; no firm D call. This CDR3 comprises 17 residues. CDR1 and CDR2 (germline): SEHNR, FQNEAQ (reference sequence). The germline V and J ends were trimmed by 1 base and 4 bases, with 19 bases remaining between them. Written as DNA, the CDR3 is TGTGCCAGCAGCTTAGAGACGACGGGTGTTGACTTCTATGGCTACACCTTC. As protein: CASSLETTGVDFYGYTF.

This clonotype was seen many times. The J gene is TRBJ1-5, the V gene TRBV9; TRBD1 is a possible D gene (5 bases). Germline CDR1 SGDLS, CDR2 YYNGEE. Trimming stripped 3 bases from V and 2 bases from J, with 12 bases between. This CDR3 comprises 15 residues. In nucleotides, the CDR3 is TGTGCCAGCAGCGCCGGGACTTTGGGCAATCAGCCCCAGCATTTT. Protein product: CASSAGTLGNQPQHF.

This clonotype has a handful of counts. This chain connects TRBV19 to TRBJ2-5; TRBD2 might be the D (5 bases). The CDR3 is 13 amino acids. Trimming left V 4 bases short and J 0 bases short, with 6 bases between. Germline CDR1 is LNHDA and CDR2 is SQIVND (reference sequence). DNA of the CDR3: TGTGCCAGTAGTACCGGGAACCAAGAGACCCAGTACTTC. This gives the protein CASSTGNQETQYF.

This clonotype was recorded many times. The rearrangement joins TRBV20-1 to TRBJ1-1; D not resolved. CDR3 length equals 14 residues. Deletions cut 7 bases from V and 0 bases from J, with 15 bases between. Looked up from germline, CDR1 is DFQATT and CDR2 is SNEGSKA (reference sequence). This chain's CDR3 is CSVSQAGLNTEAFF. The CDR3 DNA reads TGCAGTGTCTCCCAGGCAGGCTTGAACACTGAAGCTTTCTTT.

This clonotype was seen ten or more times. The chain links TRBV6-2 or TRBV6-3 to TRBJ1-4; TRBD1 aligns across 8 bases. The CDR3 runs to 14 residues. Germline CDR1 and CDR2: MNHEY and SVGEGT. The V and J ends lost 10 bases and 8 bases, in that order; junction bases with no gene match: 12. Written as DNA, the CDR3 is TGTGCCATCTCCGGACAGGGATATATGGAAAAACTGTTTTTT. Translating gives CAISGQGYMEKLFF.

This clonotype was seen ten or more times. The V and J genes are TRBV29-1 and TRBJ1-1; possibly TRBD1 for D (6 bases). Germline V lookup: CDR1 SQVTM, CDR2 ANQGSEA. The CDR3 runs to 13 residues. V was shortened by 1 base and J by 8 bases, with 14 bases between the two germline ends. This CDR3 is CSVEVVTGSEAFF. CDR3 in DNA: TGCAGCGTTGAAGTAGTGACAGGCAGCGAAGCTTTCTTT.

This clonotype was seen at least ten times. The V and J genes are TRBV24-1 and TRBJ2-3; either TRBD1 or TRBD2 may supply D (5 bases each). The V end was cut by 3 bases, the J end by 2 bases, with 8 bases between. The CDR3 is 14 amino acids. Germline V CDR1 and CDR2: KGHDR, SFDVKD. CDR3 DNA: TGTGCCACCAGTGATCCCGGGACCACAGATACGCAGTATTTT. The encoded protein is CATSDPGTTDTQYF.

This clonotype was counted ten times or more. This chain connects TRBV20-1 to TRBJ2-3, with D perhaps matching TRBD1 or TRBD2 (6 bases each). The V end was cut by 3 bases, the J end by 0 bases, with 16 bases between. CDR3 length: 16 amino acids. Looked up from germline, CDR1 is DFQATT and CDR2 is SNEGSKA (reference sequence). The CDR3 sequence is CSASWGATDSTDTQYF. The CDR3 coding sequence is TGCAGTGCTAGCTGGGGGGCCACTGATAGCACAGATACGCAGTATTTT.

There are many counts of this clonotype. V and J are TRBV28 and TRBJ2-2; TRBD1 matches 12 bases. The germline V gene encodes CDR1 MDHEN and CDR2 SYDVKM. CDR3 length: 17 amino acids. The junction had 6 bases not matched to a gene; V was cut back by 7 bases and J by 0 bases. CDR3 DNA sequence: TGTGCCAGCAATCCGGGACAGGGGGCCGCGAACACCGGGGAGCTGTTTTTT. Translation gives CASNPGQGAANTGELFF.

The chain recombines TRBV9 with TRBJ2-7; no clear D gene. Germline CDR1 reads SGDLS; CDR2 reads YYNGEE. Trimming took 0 bases from V and 0 from J, leaving 7 bases between them. The CDR3 runs 14 residues. This CDR3 reads CASSVGQNSYEQYF. In DNA, the CDR3 is TGTGCCAGCAGCGTAGGCCAGAACTCCTACGAGCAGTACTTC. Using reference TRBV9 and TRBJ2-7 for the parts outside the CDR3, the full variable domain is DSGVTQTPKHLITATGQRVTLRCSPRSGDLSVYWYQQSLDQGLQFLIQYYNGEERAKGNILERFSAQQFPDLHSELNLSSLELGDSALYFCASSVGQNSYEQYFGPGTRLTVT.

This clonotype was observed many times. The V gene is TRBV3-1, the J gene TRBJ1-5, with D hard to call. Trimming removed 0 bases at V and 9 bases at J, with 6 bases between. CDR1 and CDR2 (germline): LGHDT, YNNKEL (reference sequence). The CDR3 length is 12 residues. Here the CDR3 DNA reads TGTGCCAGCAGCCAAGAGTTCAGGCCCCAGCATTTT. It encodes CASSQEFRPQHF.

There are many counts of this clonotype. The V and J genes are TRBV5-1 and TRBJ1-6; perhaps TRBD1 as D (5 bases). The CDR3 length is 14 residues. The germline V gene has CDR1 SGHRS and CDR2 YFSETQ. V lost 1 base to trimming and J lost 15 bases, with 17 bases between them. The CDR3 sequence: CASSLRQGGSGLHF. The CDR3, as DNA: TGCGCCAGCAGCTTGCGCCAGGGCGGTTCGGGCCTCCACTTT.

This clonotype was observed at least ten times. The rearrangement links TRBV20-1 to TRBJ2-5; D is possibly TRBD2 (6 bases). The V gene's germline CDR1 is DFQATT and CDR2 SNEGSKA (reference sequence). V was trimmed by 5 bases and J by 1 base, leaving 20 bases between them. The CDR3 is 16 amino acids. The CDR3 DNA follows: TGCAGTGCTGCCCCGGGACTGAATAGACGCCAAGAGACCCAGTACTTC. It translates to CSAAPGLNRRQETQYF.

The rearrangement links TRBV4-3 to TRBJ1-2, with D unclear. CDR3 length equals 19 residues. V was pared by 0 bases and J by 1 base, with 21 bases between. Germline V gene lookup returns CDR1 LGHNA and CDR2 YSLEER. The CDR3 here is CASSQDGIGPERYNYGYTF. The CDR3 nucleotides read TGCGCCAGCAGCCAAGATGGGATTGGCCCCGAGCGTTATAACTATGGCTACACCTTC.

This clonotype was found many times. The chain employs TRBV2 and TRBJ2-1; possible D gene TRBD2, 6 bases. The V end lost 5 bases, the J end lost 0 bases, and 11 bases lay between the germline ends. CDR3 length: 15 amino acids. Germline lookup yields CDR1 SNHLY and CDR2 FYNNEI. This chain's CDR3 is CASSLGEASYNEQFF. CDR3 DNA: TGTGCCAGCAGTCTGGGGGAGGCCTCCTACAATGAGCAGTTCTTC. Combining the CDR3 with reference TRBV2 and TRBJ2-1 gives the whole variable domain EPEVTQTPSHQVTQMGQEVILRCVPISNHLYFYWYRQILGQKVEFLVSFYNNEISEKSEIFDDQFSVERPDGSNFTLKIRSTKLEDSAMYFCASSLGEASYNEQFFGPGTRLTVL.

This clonotype has more than one count but fewer than ten. The gene calls are TRBV19 and TRBJ1-2; 7 bases are a match to TRBD1. The CDR3 extends over 12 amino acids. Germline assignment: CDR1 LNHDA and CDR2 SQIVND (reference sequence). Trimming took 6 bases from V and 10 from J; bases not matched to a gene: 8. The CDR3 nucleotides are TGTGCCAGTAGCGGACAGGTCTTTGACTACACCTTC. This encodes CASSGQVFDYTF.

This clonotype was found many times. This sequence joins TRBV27 and TRBJ2-7; the D gene is possibly TRBD2 (6 bases). The CDR3 sequence is 14 residues long. Trimming removed 5 bases from V and 5 bases from J, with 16 bases in between. The V gene's germline CDR1 is MNHEY and CDR2 SMNVEV (reference sequence). The CDR3 DNA is TGTGCCAGCAGTCCAACTCGACTAGTTGACGAGCAGTACTTC. Its translation is CASSPTRLVDEQYF.

This clonotype was found many times. V and J are TRBV18 and TRBJ2-3; 9 bases are shared with TRBD2. Germline V lookup: CDR1 KGHSH, CDR2 LQKENI. This CDR3 has 16 residues. The junction had 8 bases not matched to a gene; V was cut back by 0 bases and J by 7 bases. CDR3 in amino acids: CASSPPVRGGSNTQYF. In nucleotides, the CDR3 is TGTGCCAGCTCACCACCGGTGCGGGGGGGCTCGAATACGCAGTATTTT.

This clonotype was recorded many times. The chain combines TRBV5-6 with TRBJ1-2, with 9 nucleotides matching TRBD1. The CDR3 spans 14 residues. CDR1 and CDR2 (germline): SGHDT, YYEEEE. V dropped 3 bases and J dropped 9; count of bases not matched to a gene: 9. The CDR3 reads CASSSTGTGTRYTF. CDR3 DNA sequence: TGTGCCAGCAGCTCCACCGGGACAGGGACACGCTACACCTTC.

This clonotype was picked up many times. The V and J genes are TRBV20-1 and TRBJ1-2; maybe TRBD1 (5 bases). This CDR3 spans 13 amino acids. Germline CDR1 is DFQATT and CDR2 is SNEGSKA (reference sequence). V was clipped by 5 bases and J by 1 base, with 11 bases between them. In DNA, the CDR3 is TGCAGTGCTGGAGCGGGGGGTAACTATGGCTACACCTTC. Amino acid sequence: CSAGAGGNYGYTF.

This clonotype was seen ten or more times. The chain carries TRBV14 and TRBJ2-5; D is perhaps TRBD1 (6 bases). This CDR3 has 14 amino acids. Trimming removed 1 base from V and 2 bases from J, with 8 bases in between. CDR1 SGHDN and CDR2 FVKESK come from the germline V gene. The CDR3 coding sequence is TGTGCCAGCAGCCAAGGAAGGGGGCAAGAGACCCAGTACTTC. It specifies CASSQGRGQETQYF.

This clonotype was detected many times. The chain has TRBV6-5 and TRBJ1-2, with 7 positions matching TRBD1. CDR3 size: 15 residues. The germline V gene has CDR1 MNHEY and CDR2 SVGAGI. The J segment lost 6 bases and the V segment lost 5 bases, leaving 12 bases of the junction unmatched. As DNA, the CDR3 is TGTGCCAGCAGTCCGCCGCAGGGGGGAAGGCATGGCTACACCTTC. It encodes CASSPPQGGRHGYTF.

In its sample, this clonotype was seen a few times. V and J are TRBV18 and TRBJ2-7, with TRBD1 matching over 7 bases. After removal of 5 bases from V and 5 bases from J, the junction contained 12 bases not matched to a gene. Germline values: CDR1 KGHSH, CDR2 LQKENI. The CDR3 sequence is 15 residues long. The CDR3 region is CASSTLGTGVHEQYF. CDR3 bases: TGTGCCAGCTCAACACTGGGAACAGGGGTCCACGAGCAGTACTTC.

This clonotype was picked up many times. The DNA of the CDR3 is TGCAGTGCTAGAGACGTCCGGACTAGCGGGGGGATCCAAGAGACCCAGTACTTC. Translated, it gives CSARDVRTSGGIQETQYF. The chain is built from TRBV20-1 and TRBJ2-5; 14 nucleotides line up with TRBD2. Trimming cost V 0 bases and J 1 base; bases outside gene matches: 7. This CDR3 region has 18 residues. Germline values: CDR1 DFQATT, CDR2 SNEGSKA (reference sequence).

This clonotype was observed at least ten times. The chain combines TRBV7-2 with TRBJ2-7, with 9 bases lining up with TRBD1. The V gene's germline CDR1 is SGHTA and CDR2 FQGNSA. CDR3 length: 16 amino acids. With V trimmed by 2 bases and J by 3 bases, 8 bases remained unmatched. The chain's CDR3 is CASSLKGGTGYYEQYF. The DNA of the CDR3 is TGTGCCAGCAGCTTAAAAGGGGGGACAGGGTACTACGAGCAGTACTTC.

This clonotype was counted many times. This chain connects TRBV7-2 to TRBJ2-2; the match to TRBD2 covers 7 bases. V lost 0 bases to trimming and J lost 6 bases; unmatched junction nucleotides: 4. From germline, CDR1 is SGHTA and CDR2 FQGNSA. CDR3 size: 15 residues. The CDR3 loop reads CASSLARGGSGELFF. The CDR3 bases are TGTGCCAGCAGCTTAGCGCGGGGAGGGTCCGGGGAGCTGTTTTTT.

This clonotype was picked up many times. J is TRBJ2-3 and V is TRBV5-1, with 7 bases that match TRBD1. The CDR3 sequence is 14 residues long. Germline CDR1 and CDR2: SGHRS and YFSETQ. V gave up 7 bases and J gave up 0 bases; unmatched junction bases: 5. The CDR3 DNA reads as TGCGCCAGCCGGACAGGAGCTAGCACAGATACGCAGTATTTT. This translates into CASRTGASTDTQYF. The full variable domain, rest sourced from reference TRBV5-1 and TRBJ2-3, is KAGVTQTPRYLIKTRGQQVTLSCSPISGHRSVSWYQQTPGQGLQFLFEYFSETQRNKGNFPGRFSGRQFSNSRSEMNVSTLELGDSALYLCASRTGASTDTQYFGPGTRLTVL.

Of note for this clonotype: This may stem from a read error, because a much larger clone lies one nucleotide away. The chain recombines TRBV4-3 with TRBJ2-1, with 9 bases identical to TRBD1. CDR3 size: 15 residues. Germline V gene lookup returns CDR1 LGHNA and CDR2 YSLEER. The J segment lost 12 bases and the V segment lost 4 bases, leaving 13 bases of the junction unmatched. The CDR3 region has the DNA TGCGCCAGCAGCCCCGGTACAGGGGGCTTTAGTGCGCAGTTCTTC. Amino acids: CASSPGTGGFSAQFF.

This clonotype was found many times. The CDR3 DNA sequence: TGTGCCAGCAGTGAGGGTAGCGGGGCGAACACAGATACGCAGTATTTT. Amino acid sequence: CASSEGSGANTDTQYF. The V call is TRBV2, the J call TRBJ2-3, with 8 nucleotides matching TRBD2. V gave up 3 bases and J gave up 2 bases; unmatched junction bases: 7. Germline CDR1 and CDR2: SNHLY and FYNNEI. The CDR3 sequence is 16 residues long. The whole variable domain, remainder taken from reference TRBV2 and TRBJ2-3, is EPEVTQTPSHQVTQMGQEVILRCVPISNHLYFYWYRQILGQKVEFLVSFYNNEISEKSEIFDDQFSVERPDGSNFTLKIRSTKLEDSAMYFCASSEGSGANTDTQYFGPGTRLTVL.